The rows below give T cell receptor beta chains drawn from one sample of a study of sequential checkpoint blockade in melanoma. Assay: immunoSEQ multiplex PCR; the TCRdb copy retains only in-frame clones and omits some. The sample lists some 10,000 clones; roughly 80% were seen once. The starting material was CD8+ T cells sorted from blood (inferred from file names), obtained from a patient given nivolumab and ipilimumab in sequence. The receptors were gathered from a human donor with melanoma. Each CDR3 is given with its conserved first and last residue. D genes are given only for firm matches. Not every row has a clone size; where given, it reads once, few, many or a size class.

j_gene	abundance	v_gene	d_gene	CDR3aa	CDR3nt
TRBJ1-5	.	TRBV27	.	CASSGTGGAKQPQHF	TGTGCCAGCAGTGGAACTGGGGGGGCAAAGCAGCCCCAGCATTTT
TRBJ2-1	.	TRBV7-6	.	CASSLGTEQFF	TGTGCCAGCAGCCTAGGGACAGAGCAGTTCTTC
TRBJ1-1	few	TRBV7-9	TRBD1	CASKGAGEAFF	TGTGCCAGCAAGGGGGCCGGTGAAGCTTTCTTT
TRBJ2-1	.	TRBV6-5	.	CASSYGGHNEQFF	TGTGCCAGCAGTTACGGAGGCCACAATGAGCAGTTCTTC
TRBJ2-1	.	TRBV9	.	CASSPDRSSYNEQFF	TGTGCCAGCAGCCCAGACAGAAGCTCCTACAATGAGCAGTTCTTC
TRBJ1-1	.	TRBV5-6	.	CASSSGGGTEAFF	TGTGCCAGCAGCTCTGGGGGGGGCACTGAAGCTTTCTTT
TRBJ1-1	.	TRBV11-2	.	CASTTGNTEAFF	TGTGCCAGCACGACGGGGAACACTGAAGCTTTCTTT
TRBJ1-1	.	TRBV6-5	TRBD1	CASSWDRINTEAFF	TGTGCCAGCAGTTGGGACAGGATTAACACTGAAGCTTTCTTT
TRBJ2-1	large	TRBV19	.	CASSIPTGNEQFF	TGTGCCAGTAGTATCCCGACTGGCAATGAGCAGTTCTTC
TRBJ1-5	.	TRBV4-3	.	CASSQDQPSGVYSNQPQHF	TGCGCCAGCAGCCAAGATCAACCCAGCGGCGTCTATAGCAATCAGCCCCAGCATTTT
TRBJ2-1	.	TRBV30	.	CAWSVIGQPSSYNEQFF	TGTGCCTGGAGTGTAATTGGGCAACCCTCCTCCTACAATGAGCAGTTCTTC
TRBJ2-7	.	TRBV27	.	CASSIGQATYEQYF	TGTGCCAGCAGTATAGGACAAGCAACCTACGAGCAGTACTTC
TRBJ1-2	once	TRBV30	.	CAWSALWGEDGYTF	TGTGCCTGGAGTGCGTTATGGGGGGAGGATGGCTACACCTTC
TRBJ2-2	.	TRBV13	.	CASSLAAGWVGELFF	TGTGCCAGCAGCTTAGCGGCGGGATGGGTCGGGGAGCTGTTTTTT
TRBJ2-1	.	TRBV13	.	CASSGTSTSSYNEQFF	TGTGCCAGCAGCGGAACTTCGACAAGCTCCTACAATGAGCAGTTCTTC
TRBJ1-1	.	TRBV27	TRBD1	CASSYTGGLNTEAFF	TGTGCCAGCAGTTACACAGGGGGGCTGAACACTGAAGCTTTCTTT
TRBJ2-1	.	TRBV27	TRBD1	CASSYTGGYNEQFF	TGTGCCAGCAGTTACACAGGGGGCTACAATGAGCAGTTCTTC
TRBJ1-2	medium-sized	TRBV19	.	CASSIGGSNYGYTF	TGTGCCAGTAGTATCGGCGGGTCGAACTATGGCTACACCTTC
TRBJ2-7	.	TRBV27	TRBD2	CASAEAGGPYEQYF	TGTGCCAGCGCGGAAGCGGGAGGGCCCTACGAGCAGTACTTC
TRBJ1-1	.	TRBV9	TRBD1	CASTPTGANTEAFF	TGTGCCAGCACCCCCACAGGGGCGAACACTGAAGCTTTCTTT
TRBJ2-7	.	TRBV5-1	TRBD2	CASRLAGTISEQYF	TGCGCCAGCAGACTGGCGGGGACTATCAGTGAGCAGTACTTC
TRBJ2-1	.	TRBV19	.	CASSIGFSDSYNEQFF	TGTGCCAGTAGTATAGGGTTTAGCGATTCCTACAATGAGCAGTTCTTC
TRBJ2-1	.	TRBV27	.	CASSLTSSYNEQFF	TGTGCCAGCAGTTTAACGAGCTCCTACAATGAGCAGTTCTTC
TRBJ1-4	once	TRBV7-9	TRBD1	CASSRQGEKLFF	TGTGCCAGCAGTCGACAGGGTGAAAAACTGTTTTTT
TRBJ1-2	.	TRBV7-9	.	CASSLGSGTSYGYTF	TGTGCCAGCAGCTTAGGATCAGGGACATCCTATGGCTACACCTTC
TRBJ2-1	.	TRBV9	TRBD2	CASSVSSGSLFSNEQFF	TGTGCCAGCAGCGTATCTAGCGGGAGTCTCTTTTCCAATGAGCAGTTCTTC
TRBJ1-2	.	TRBV2	.	CASSEGGMDYGYTF	TGTGCCAGCAGTGAAGGCGGCATGGACTATGGCTACACCTTC
TRBJ2-2	.	TRBV7-9	.	CASSSPQGVTGELFF	TGTGCCAGCAGCTCGCCCCAAGGGGTCACCGGGGAGCTGTTTTTT
TRBJ2-7	.	TRBV19	TRBD1	CASSTQGAEEQYF	TGTGCCAGTAGTACCCAGGGGGCGGAGGAGCAGTACTTC
TRBJ1-1	once	TRBV20-1	.	CSARTYTEAFF	TGCAGTGCTAGGACTTACACTGAAGCTTTCTTT
TRBJ2-7	medium-sized	TRBV7-9	.	CASSLRAAGSYEQYF	TGTGCCAGCAGCTTAAGGGCAGCGGGCTCCTACGAGCAGTACTTC
TRBJ1-1	.	TRBV4-2	.	CASSHTEGLAGAFF	TGTGCCAGCAGCCACACAGAAGGACTGGCGGGAGCTTTCTTT
TRBJ2-3	few	TRBV6-1	TRBD2	CASSEASGRGRGTDTQYF	TGTGCCAGCAGTGAAGCTAGCGGGAGAGGAAGAGGCACAGATACGCAGTATTTT
TRBJ2-1	.	TRBV27	TRBD2	CASSLETSTNEQFF	TGTGCCAGCAGTTTAGAGACTAGCACCAATGAGCAGTTCTTC
TRBJ1-5	.	TRBV28	.	CASSFPSGVNQPQHF	TGTGCCAGCAGTTTTCCGTCAGGGGTTAATCAGCCCCAGCATTTT
TRBJ2-7	.	TRBV19	.	CASSPSSSGAYEQYF	TGTGCCAGTAGTCCCTCGTCGTCGGGAGCCTACGAGCAGTACTTC
TRBJ2-7	few	TRBV13	.	CASSLGGQGLAYEQYF	TGTGCCAGCAGCTTAGGCGGGCAGGGTTTGGCCTACGAGCAGTACTTC
TRBJ1-5	.	TRBV11-2	.	CASSPGQHQPQHF	TGTGCCAGCAGCCCGGGACAACATCAGCCCCAGCATTTT
TRBJ2-7	few	TRBV28	TRBD2	CASSVGSGSYEQYF	TGTGCCAGCAGTGTGGGAAGCGGGAGCTACGAGCAGTACTTC
TRBJ2-1	.	TRBV28	TRBD2	CATLAGGLYNEQFF	TGTGCCACTCTAGCGGGAGGGCTGTACAATGAGCAGTTCTTC
TRBJ1-1	.	TRBV29-1	.	CSIPRETEAFF	TGCAGCATCCCTCGGGAGACTGAAGCTTTCTTT
TRBJ2-7	.	TRBV4-3	TRBD2	CASSQGTSGSAEQYF	TGCGCCAGCAGCCAAGGGACTAGCGGGAGTGCAGAGCAGTACTTC
TRBJ2-7	once	TRBV5-1	.	CASSFAAQGWEQYF	TGCGCCAGCAGCTTCGCAGCCCAGGGTTGGGAGCAGTACTTC
TRBJ2-1	.	TRBV7-8	.	CASSISLTDNEQFF	TGTGCCAGCAGCATATCCCTAACAGACAATGAGCAGTTCTTC
TRBJ2-1	.	TRBV6-4	TRBD2	CASSTGTTSYNEQFF	TGTGCCAGCAGTACCGGGACTACGAGCTACAATGAGCAGTTCTTC
TRBJ1-5	.	TRBV18	.	CASSPQGGGNQPQHF	TGTGCCAGCTCACCTCAGGGAGGGGGCAATCAGCCCCAGCATTTT
TRBJ1-2	.	TRBV5-1	TRBD1	CASSYQDLRGQIVDNYGYTF	TGCGCCAGCAGCTACCAAGACCTCCGGGGACAGATAGTAGATAACTATGGCTACACCTTC
TRBJ1-4	.	TRBV28	.	CASSLDLGGTNEKLFF	TGTGCCAGCAGTTTGGACCTGGGAGGAACTAATGAAAAACTGTTTTTT
TRBJ2-3	once	TRBV7-6	.	CASSLRTSTDTQYF	TGTGCCAGCAGCCTACGGACTAGCACAGATACGCAGTATTTT
TRBJ2-2	.	TRBV30	.	CAWRHRNTGELFF	TGTGCCTGGAGGCATAGAAACACCGGGGAGCTGTTTTTT
TRBJ2-1	.	TRBV9	TRBD2	CASSSQAGTSYNEQFF	TGTGCCAGCAGTTCCCAAGCGGGGACCTCATACAATGAGCAGTTCTTC